The clone carrying this T cell receptor beta chain was observed many times. TCRdb re-analysed the 5' RACE reads in MiXCR, keeping a single row per CDR3 protein. This table has over 130,000 distinct CDR3 sequences, 40% to 50% appearing once. This sample is part of a study of CD8 T cells in ankylosing spondylitis. Sequenced sample: synovial fluid, either unsorted or a sorted T cell fraction (not recorded which). The clonotype comes from a male donor with ankylosing spondylitis.

The CDR3 protein is CASSFYTEAFF. CDR3 in DNA: TGTGCCAGCAGCTTTTACACTGAAGCTTTCTTT. The V and J genes are TRBV7-2 and TRBJ1-1; no clear D. Germline assignment: CDR1 SGHTA and CDR2 FQGNSA. The CDR3 length is 11 residues. Trimming took off 3 bases at V and 3 bases at J, with 2 bases between the two ends.